The clone carrying this TCR beta chain showed up just once. As yet, its antigen is unknown. This record comes from a study of cytomegalovirus exposure and HLA in healthy donors. General study points: It was 164 TCR beta chains that were listed as cytomegalovirus-associated.

This CDR3 spans 16 amino acids. Trimming cost V 1 base and J 5 bases; bases outside gene matches: 6. Germline CDR1 and CDR2: SGHRS and YFSETQ. This PCR relied on a set of 60 Vbeta primers and 13 Jbeta primers. Assay used: immunoSEQ multiplex PCR; TCRdb lists only in-frame clones, some missing. Here the sample spans about 81,000 clones, around four fifths being singletons. This chain connects TRBV5-1 to TRBJ2-5; TRBD2 matches at 12 bases. The TCR was taken from a man aged 45 to 65 in good health and CMV-seropositive. The sequencing input was PBMCs. The CDR3 nucleotides are TGCGCCAGCAGCTTGCAAGGGACTAGCGGGTTGGAGACCCAGTACTTC. It is translated as CASSLQGTSGLETQYF.